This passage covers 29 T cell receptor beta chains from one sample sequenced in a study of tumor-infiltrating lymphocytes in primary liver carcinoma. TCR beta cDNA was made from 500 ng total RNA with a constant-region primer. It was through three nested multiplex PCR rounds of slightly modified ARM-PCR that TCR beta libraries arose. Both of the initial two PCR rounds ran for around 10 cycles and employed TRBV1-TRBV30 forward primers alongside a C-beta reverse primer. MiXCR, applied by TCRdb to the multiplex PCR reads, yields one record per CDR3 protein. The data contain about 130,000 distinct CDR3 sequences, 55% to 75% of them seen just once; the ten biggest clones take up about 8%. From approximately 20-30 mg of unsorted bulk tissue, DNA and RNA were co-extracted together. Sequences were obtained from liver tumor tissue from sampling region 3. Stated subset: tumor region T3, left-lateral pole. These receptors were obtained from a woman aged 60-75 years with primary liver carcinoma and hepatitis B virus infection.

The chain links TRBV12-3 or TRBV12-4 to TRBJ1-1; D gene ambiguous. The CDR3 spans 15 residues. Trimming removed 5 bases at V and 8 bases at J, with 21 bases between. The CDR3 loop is CASSILDGLLREAFF. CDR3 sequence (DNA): TGTGCCAGCAGTATCCTGGACGGTCTCTTAAGGGAAGCTTTCTTT.

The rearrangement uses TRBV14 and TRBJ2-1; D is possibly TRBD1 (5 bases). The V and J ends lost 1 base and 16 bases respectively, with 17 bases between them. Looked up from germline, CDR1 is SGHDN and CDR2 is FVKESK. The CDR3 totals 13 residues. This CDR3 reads CASSQGGAIEYFF. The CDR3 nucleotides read TGTGCCAGCAGCCAAGGTGGGGCTATTGAGTACTTCTTC.

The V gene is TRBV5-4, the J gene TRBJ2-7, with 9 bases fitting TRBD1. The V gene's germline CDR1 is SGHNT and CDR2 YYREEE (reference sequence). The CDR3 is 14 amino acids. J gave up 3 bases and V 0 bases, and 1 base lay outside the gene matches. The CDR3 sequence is CASSLDRGRYEQYF. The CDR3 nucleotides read TGTGCCAGCAGCTTGGACAGGGGGCGCTACGAGCAGTACTTC.

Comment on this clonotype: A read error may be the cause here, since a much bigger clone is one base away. CDR3 loop: CAISKGTTQETQYF. The CDR3 nucleotides are TGTGCCATCAGTAAAGGGACAACCCAAGAGACCCAGTACTTC. The V gene is TRBV10-3, the J gene TRBJ2-5; D might be TRBD1 (6 bases). Per the germline V gene, CDR1 is ENHRY and CDR2 is SYGVKD. Between the trimmed V and J ends, which lost 5 bases and 1 base, there was a span of 11 bases. The CDR3 has 14 amino acids.

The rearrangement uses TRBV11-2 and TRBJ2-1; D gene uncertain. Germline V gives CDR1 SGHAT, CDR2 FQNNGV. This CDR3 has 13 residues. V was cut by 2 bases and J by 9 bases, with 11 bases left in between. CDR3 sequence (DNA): TGTGCCAGCAGCTTATATTACAGCAGTGAGCAGTTCTTC. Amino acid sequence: CASSLYYSSEQFF.

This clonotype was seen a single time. The CDR3, as DNA: TGTGCCAGCAGCTACGGGGGGGGGCAGGGAGTCTGCGAGCAGTACTTC. This codes for CASSYGGGQGVCEQYF. The rearrangement joins TRBV5-4 to TRBJ2-7; TRBD2 matches 8 bases. CDR3 size: 16 residues. The V and J ends lost 3 bases and 6 bases, in that order; junction bases with no gene match: 14. Germline assignment: CDR1 SGHNT and CDR2 YYREEE (reference sequence).

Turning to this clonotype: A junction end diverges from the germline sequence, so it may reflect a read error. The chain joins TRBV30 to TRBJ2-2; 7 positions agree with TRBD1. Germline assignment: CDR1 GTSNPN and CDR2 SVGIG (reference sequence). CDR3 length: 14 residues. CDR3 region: CVWSGTGVAGELFF. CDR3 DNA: TGTGTCTGGAGTGGAACAGGGGTGGCCGGGGAACTGTTTTTT.

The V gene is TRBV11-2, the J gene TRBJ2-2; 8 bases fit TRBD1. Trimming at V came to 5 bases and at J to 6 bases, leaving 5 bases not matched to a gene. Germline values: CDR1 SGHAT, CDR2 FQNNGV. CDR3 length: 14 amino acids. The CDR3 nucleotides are TGTGCCAGCAGCCCAGGGGGCAGGCCCGGGGAGCTGTTTTTT. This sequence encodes CASSPGGRPGELFF.

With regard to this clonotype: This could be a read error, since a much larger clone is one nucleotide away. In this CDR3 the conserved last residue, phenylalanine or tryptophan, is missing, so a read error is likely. The CDR3 DNA reads as TGCGCCAGCAGCTGGACAGTTCGGGGGGGCGGCACTGAAGCTTTCTCT. Its translation: CASSWTVRGGGTEAFS. The chain has TRBV5-1 and TRBJ1-1; tentative D call: TRBD1 (6 bases). Germline V CDR1 and CDR2: SGHRS, YFSETQ. V was cut by 3 bases and J by 4 bases, with 19 bases left in between. The CDR3 sequence is 16 residues long.

CDR3 in amino acids: CASMAGGDTQYF. The CDR3 DNA reads as TGTGCCAGTATGGCTGGTGGTGATACGCAGTATTTT. The genes are TRBV2 and TRBJ2-3, with no clear D. Germline lookup yields CDR1 SNHLY and CDR2 FYNNEI. The germline V and J ends were trimmed by 9 bases and 6 bases, with 13 bases remaining between them. The CDR3 loop spans 12 amino acids. Using reference TRBV2 and TRBJ2-3 for the parts outside the CDR3, the full variable domain is EPEVTQTPSHQVTQMGQEVILRCVPISNHLYFYWYRQILGQKVEFLVSFYNNEISEKSEIFDDQFSVERPDGSNFTLKIRSTKLEDSAMYFCASMAGGDTQYFGPGTRLTVL.

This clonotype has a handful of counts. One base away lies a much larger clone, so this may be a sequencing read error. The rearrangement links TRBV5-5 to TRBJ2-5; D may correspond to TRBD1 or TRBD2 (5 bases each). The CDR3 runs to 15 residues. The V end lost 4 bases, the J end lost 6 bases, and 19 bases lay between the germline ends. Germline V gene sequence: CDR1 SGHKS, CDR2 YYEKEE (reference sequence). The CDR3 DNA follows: TGTGCCAGCAGCCCCGTCGTGGAGGCAGGGAAGACCCAGTACTTC. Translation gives CASSPVVEAGKTQYF.

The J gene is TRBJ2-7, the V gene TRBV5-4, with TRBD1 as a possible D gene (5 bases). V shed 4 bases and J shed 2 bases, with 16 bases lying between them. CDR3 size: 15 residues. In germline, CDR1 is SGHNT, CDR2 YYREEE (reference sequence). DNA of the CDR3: TGTGCCAGCAGCCATGCGCAGGGAACCACCTACGAGCAGTACTTC. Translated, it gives CASSHAQGTTYEQYF.

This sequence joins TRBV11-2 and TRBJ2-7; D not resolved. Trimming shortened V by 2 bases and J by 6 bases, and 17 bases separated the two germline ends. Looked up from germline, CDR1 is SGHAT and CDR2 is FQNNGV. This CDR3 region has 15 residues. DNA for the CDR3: TGTGCCAGCAGCTTAAACGTTGGAGCCTTTAGCGAGCAGTACTTC. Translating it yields CASSLNVGAFSEQYF.

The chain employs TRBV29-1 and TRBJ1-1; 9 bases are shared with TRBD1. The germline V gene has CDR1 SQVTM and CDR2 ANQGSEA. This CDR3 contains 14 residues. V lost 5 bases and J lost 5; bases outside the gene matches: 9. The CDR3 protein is CSVLTGTGKTEAFF. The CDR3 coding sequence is TGCAGCGTTCTTACTGGGACAGGGAAGACTGAAGCTTTCTTT.

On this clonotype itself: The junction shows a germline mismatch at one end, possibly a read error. The DNA for the CDR3 is TGTGCCAGCAGTTTGGAAACCGGGTCCTACGACCAGTACTTC. This translates into CASSLETGSYDQYF. This chain uses TRBV6-2 or TRBV6-3 with TRBJ2-7; D remains ambiguous. Per germline, CDR1 MNHEY and CDR2 SVGEGT. The CDR3 contains 14 residues.

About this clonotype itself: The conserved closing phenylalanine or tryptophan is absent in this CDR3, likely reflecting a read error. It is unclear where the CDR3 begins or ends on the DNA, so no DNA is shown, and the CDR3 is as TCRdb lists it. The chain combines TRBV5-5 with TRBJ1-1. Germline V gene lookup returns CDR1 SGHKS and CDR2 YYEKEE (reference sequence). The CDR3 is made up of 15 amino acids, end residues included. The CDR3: CASRCEDYTNTEASY.

The CDR3 region has the DNA TGTGCCAGCCGACTGGGACAGAACCCCTACGAGCAGTACTTC. It specifies CASRLGQNPYEQYF. V and J are TRBV14 and TRBJ2-7; the match to TRBD1 covers 7 bases. Per germline, CDR1 SGHDN and CDR2 FVKESK. This CDR3 comprises 14 residues. Trimming took 8 bases from V and 2 from J; bases not matched to a gene: 9.

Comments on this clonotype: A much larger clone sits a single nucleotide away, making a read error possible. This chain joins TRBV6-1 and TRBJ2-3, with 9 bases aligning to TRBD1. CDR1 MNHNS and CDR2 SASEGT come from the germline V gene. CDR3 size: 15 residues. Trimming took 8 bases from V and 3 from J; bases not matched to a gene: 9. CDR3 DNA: TGTGCCAGCCTAGTCACAGGGGGCGCAACAGATACGCAGTATTTT. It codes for CASLVTGGATDTQYF.

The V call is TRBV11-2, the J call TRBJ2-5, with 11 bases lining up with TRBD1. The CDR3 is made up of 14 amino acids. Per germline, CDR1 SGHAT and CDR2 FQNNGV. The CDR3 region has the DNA TGTGAAAGCAGCTGGGGACAGGGGGAAGGGACCCAGTACTTC. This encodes CESSWGQGEGTQYF.

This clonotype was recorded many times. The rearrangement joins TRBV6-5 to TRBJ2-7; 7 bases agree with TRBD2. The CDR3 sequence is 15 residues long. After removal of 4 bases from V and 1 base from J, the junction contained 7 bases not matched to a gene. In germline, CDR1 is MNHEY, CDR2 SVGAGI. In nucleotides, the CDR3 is TGTGCCAGCAGTTTCTACTGGGGGGGGTCCTACGAGCAGTACTTC. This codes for CASSFYWGGSYEQYF.

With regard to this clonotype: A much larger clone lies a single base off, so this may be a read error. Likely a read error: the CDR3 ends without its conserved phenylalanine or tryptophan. The CDR3 nucleotides read TGTGCCAGCAGCTCTCTCACAGATACGCAGTATGTT. Translating it yields CASSSLTDTQYV. This chain joins TRBV13 and TRBJ2-3; D gene unclear. Germline V gene lookup returns CDR1 PRHDT and CDR2 FYEKMQ (reference sequence). Trimming shortened V by 4 bases and J by 2 bases, and 4 bases separated the two germline ends. The CDR3 is made up of 12 amino acids.

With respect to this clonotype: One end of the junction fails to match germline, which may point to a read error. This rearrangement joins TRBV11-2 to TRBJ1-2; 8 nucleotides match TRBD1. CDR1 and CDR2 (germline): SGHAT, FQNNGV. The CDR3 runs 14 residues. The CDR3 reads CVSSLVGQDYDYTF. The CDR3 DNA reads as TGTGTCAGCAGCTTAGTGGGACAGGACTATGACTACACCTTC. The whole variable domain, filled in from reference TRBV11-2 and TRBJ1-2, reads EAGVAQSPRYKIIEKRQSVAFWCNPISGHATLYWYQQILGQGPKLLIQFQNNGVVDDSQLPKDRFSAERLKGVDSTLKIQPAKLEDSAVYLCVSSLVGQDYDYTFGSGTRLTVV.

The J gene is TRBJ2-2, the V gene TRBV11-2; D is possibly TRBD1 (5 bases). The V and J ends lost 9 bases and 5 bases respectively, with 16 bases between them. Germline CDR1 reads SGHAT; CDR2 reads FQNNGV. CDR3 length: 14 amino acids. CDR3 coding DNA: TGTGCCAGTGGATTAAACCAGGGAACCGGGGAGCTGTTTTTT. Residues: CASGLNQGTGELFF.

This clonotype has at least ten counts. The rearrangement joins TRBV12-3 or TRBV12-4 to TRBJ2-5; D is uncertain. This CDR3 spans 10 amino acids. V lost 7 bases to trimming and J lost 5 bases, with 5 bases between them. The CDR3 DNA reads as TGTGCCAGCACTGGTGAGACCCAGTACTTC. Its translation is CASTGETQYF.

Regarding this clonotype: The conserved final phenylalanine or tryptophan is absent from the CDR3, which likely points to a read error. The CDR3, as DNA: TGTGGTAGCGCAGACAGGGGGCGAACGGGGAATGAGCAGTTCTTG. Translating it yields CGSADRGRTGNEQFL. This sequence joins TRBV11-3 and TRBJ2-1; 10 positions agree with TRBD1. The CDR3 runs 15 residues. In germline, CDR1 is SGHNT, CDR2 YENEEA.

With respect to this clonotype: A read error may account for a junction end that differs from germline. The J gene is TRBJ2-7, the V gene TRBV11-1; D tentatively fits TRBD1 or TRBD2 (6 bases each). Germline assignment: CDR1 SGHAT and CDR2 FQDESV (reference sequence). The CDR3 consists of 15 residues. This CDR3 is CVSRTRTAGLREQYF. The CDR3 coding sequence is TGTGTCAGCCGCACTCGGACAGCAGGACTACGCGAGCAGTACTTC.

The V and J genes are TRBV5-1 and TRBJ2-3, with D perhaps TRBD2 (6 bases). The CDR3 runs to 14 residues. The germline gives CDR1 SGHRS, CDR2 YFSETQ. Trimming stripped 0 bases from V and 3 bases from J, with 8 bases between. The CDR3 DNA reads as TGCGCCAGCAGCTTGGTGGGGAGGACAGATACGCAGTATTTT. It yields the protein CASSLVGRTDTQYF.

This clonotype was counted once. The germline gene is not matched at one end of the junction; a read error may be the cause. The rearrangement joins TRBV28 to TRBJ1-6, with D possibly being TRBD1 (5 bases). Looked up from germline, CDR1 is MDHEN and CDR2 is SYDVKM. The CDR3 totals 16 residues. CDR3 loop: CASSREAQDWGSHLHF. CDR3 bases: TGTGCCAGCAGTCGCGAGGCTCAGGACTGGGGGTCACACCTCCACTTT. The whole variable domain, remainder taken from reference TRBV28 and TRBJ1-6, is DVKVTQSSRYLVKRTGEKVFLECVQDMDHENMFWYRQDPGLGLRLIYFSYDVKMKEKGDIPEGYSVSREKKERFSLILESASTNQTSMYLCASSREAQDWGSHLHFGNGTRLTVT.

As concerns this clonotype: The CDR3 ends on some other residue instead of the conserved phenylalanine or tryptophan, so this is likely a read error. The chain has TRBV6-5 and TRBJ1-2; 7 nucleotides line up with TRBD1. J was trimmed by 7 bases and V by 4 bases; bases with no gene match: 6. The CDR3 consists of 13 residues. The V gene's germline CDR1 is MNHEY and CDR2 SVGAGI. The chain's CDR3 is CASSCARGLGYTL. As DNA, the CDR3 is TGTGCCAGCAGTTGCGCGAGGGGGCTTGGCTACACCCTC.